These 4 T cell receptor beta chains originate from one sample sequenced in a study of CD8 T cells in ankylosing spondylitis. Each CDR3 protein gets one entry after TCRdb re-called the 5' RACE reads with MiXCR. Found here are some 270,000 distinct CDR3 sequences, roughly a third of them singletons; the top ten hold roughly 4%. Sequencing used blood, either unsorted or a sorted T cell fraction (not recorded which). The receptor source for this set is a male donor with ankylosing spondylitis or in good health (not recorded which).

The chain combines TRBV28 with TRBJ2-3; 8 bases fit TRBD2. The germline gives CDR1 MDHEN, CDR2 SYDVKM. Trimming cost V 10 bases and J 1 base; bases outside gene matches: 10. The CDR3 consists of 15 residues. CDR3 in DNA: TGTGCCACCCAGTGGAGCGGGGGACGCACAGATACGCAGTATTTT. Amino acid sequence: CATQWSGGRTDTQYF.

The J gene is TRBJ2-3, the V gene TRBV27, with TRBD1 matching 7 bases. J lost 5 bases, V lost 6 bases, and 5 bases had no gene match. The CDR3 is 13 residues long. Germline CDR1 reads MNHEY; CDR2 reads SMNVEV (reference sequence). In DNA form, the CDR3 reads TGTGCCAGCAGAGGGACAGACGGAGATACGCAGTATTTT. Its protein product is CASRGTDGDTQYF.

This clonotype was detected a few times. V and J are TRBV7-6 and TRBJ1-4; unclear D gene. Germline V lookup: CDR1 SGHVS, CDR2 FNYEAQ. The CDR3 runs 14 residues. Trimming shortened V by 0 bases and J by 6 bases, and 8 bases separated the two germline ends. CDR3 in amino acids: CASSLAATDEKLFF. The DNA of the CDR3 is TGTGCCAGCAGCTTAGCGGCAACGGATGAAAAACTGTTTTTT.

The chain joins TRBV7-2 to TRBJ2-3; D unclear. The germline gives CDR1 SGHTA, CDR2 FQGNSA. V gave up 5 bases and J gave up 0 bases, with 12 bases separating them. The CDR3 extends over 15 amino acids. CDR3 loop: CASSLGPGSTDTQYF. In nucleotides, the CDR3 is TGTGCCAGCAGCCTCGGTCCTGGAAGCACAGATACGCAGTATTTT. The full variable domain, its missing parts supplied by reference TRBV7-2 and TRBJ2-3, is GAGVSQSPSNKVTEKGKDVELRCDPISGHTALYWYRQSLGQGLEFLIYFQGNSAPDKSGLPSDRFSAERTGGSVSTLTIQRTQQEDSAVYLCASSLGPGSTDTQYFGPGTRLTVL.